Sequencing of this T cell receptor beta chain was carried out in a study of blood T cell repertoires in COVID-19 (TCRdb year 2020). For the study in its entirety: The collaborator samples originated in the United States, Italy and Spain and spanned the acute and convalescent phases of COVID-19. The material from the prospective study consisted of cDNA or gDNA derived from T cells, B-cell-depleted T cells, or PBMCs. The repertoires were released in a freely available public database meant as a resource for research on the immune response to SARS-CoV-2. Where available, HLA class I and class II types were obtained from metadata supplied by the sample provider rather than from assay-based typing. The dataset comprised deeply sampled blood TCRbeta repertoires from subjects exposed to, actively infected with, or recovered from COVID-19. Nearly every sample came with metadata listing a de-identified subject ID, COVID-19 status, age in years and sex. Samples came from the ongoing ImmuneRACE study (first 160 participants) plus 1,254 subjects from 6 global collaborators. Overall results and qualifications from the work: Clinical and demographic metadata were provided uncurated, with the amount varying by source and participant.

As concerns this clone: The antigen it recognizes is unknown. Nothing much larger sits one base from this clone, and base qualities are not available.

Collaborating institutions collected whole blood in K2EDTA tubes following their own protocols. For TCRbeta analysis, collaborators shipped samples as frozen whole blood, isolated PBMCs, or DNA extracted from either of those sample types. TCRbeta CDR3 regions were amplified from genomic DNA using the immunoSEQ Assay, a bias-controlled multiplex PCR. The paper's data handling went like this. Nucleated cell counts per sample were estimated from amplification of reference gene primers within the assay. To quantify the absolute abundance of each unique TCRbeta CDR3 rearrangement, sequence reads were collapsed and filtered. For each sample, productive Simpson clonality was calculated by taking the square root of Simpson's diversity index across productive rearrangements. TCRdb carries this immuneACCESS record with in-frame sequences only. Its versions omit some clonotypes, under half of them owing to an unresolved V gene in the studies checked, with the rest unexplained. The D gene and trimming were derived from the DNA, and the V and J assignments and clone size from that table. Within this sample are about 22,000 clones, with roughly nine tenths of them counted one time only. The ten largest account for less than 30% of the sample.

This TCR was sampled from a human donor with active COVID-19. The donor label of this sample is uncertain. Specimen: peripheral blood.

The CDR3 corresponds to CASGLTSGAQSDTQYF. The DNA is as follows: TGTGCTAGTGGACTGACTAGCGGGGCCCAAAGCGATACGCAGTATTTT. The V and J segments used are TRBV12-5 and TRBJ2-3, with TRBD2 matching 11 junction bases. Taken from the germline V gene, the CDR1 and CDR2 loops are LGHNT and FRNRAP. The CDR3 sequence holds 16 residues, the cysteine and phenylalanine included. The only DNA kept is the CDR3, 48 bases in frame from the first base. After removal of 6 bases from V and 6 bases from J, the junction retains 11 bases not matched to a gene.